One and the same sample provided the 20 T cell receptor beta chains below, sequenced in a study of CXCR3-negative and CXCR3-positive naive CD8 T cells. These TCRs' antigens remain unknown. Broader study findings: TRB CDR3s of CXCR3-positive naive cells were more hydrophobic than those of CXCR3-negative naive cells.

Each TRB cDNA library was prepared by 5' RACE (with UMI labels). TCRdb re-called the 5' RACE reads; one entry per CDR3 protein, DNA not given. The sample totals some 100,000 distinct CDR3 sequences; its top ten clones hold about 0.34%. Sequencing was performed on naive CXCR3+ CD8+ T cells from blood. Subset given: CD45RO-CCR7+CD27+CD95- naive CD8+ T cells expressing CXCR3 (TNR3+). These receptors came from a human donor in good health. Some clones in this sample may be carry-over from other donors' samples.

The rearrangement uses TRBV6-2 or TRBV6-3 and TRBJ2-7; there is no DNA to check the TCRdb D call of TRBD1. There are 16 residues in the CDR3. Per germline, CDR1 MNHEY and CDR2 SVGEGT. CDR3 sequence: CASSFHPGLGSYEQYF.

This sequence joins TRBV7-9 and TRBJ2-5; TCRdb calls TRBD2, which cannot be checked without DNA. Per germline, CDR1 SEHNR and CDR2 FQNEAQ (reference sequence). This CDR3 contains 17 residues. Here the CDR3 reads CASSSIAGGPLQETQYF.

The V and J genes are TRBV7-2 and TRBJ2-1; TCRdb proposes TRBD2, but this gene call is untestable without DNA. Germline CDR1 reads SGHTA; CDR2 reads FQGNSA. The CDR3 runs 15 residues. The CDR3 sequence is CASSPGGGRYNEQFF.

The chain couples TRBV27 to TRBJ2-7; no DNA is available, so the TRBD2 call from TCRdb remains unchecked. The CDR3 sequence is 14 residues long. Per germline, CDR1 MNHEY and CDR2 SMNVEV (reference sequence). The CDR3 protein is CASSLGADAYEQYF.

The chain joins TRBV7-2 to TRBJ2-7; TCRdb calls TRBD2, which cannot be checked without DNA. The germline gives CDR1 SGHTA, CDR2 FQGNSA. CDR3 length: 14 residues. Here the CDR3 reads CASSLRDSAYEQYF.

The chain links TRBV27 to TRBJ1-2; lacking DNA, the TRBD1 call made by TCRdb goes unchecked. The CDR3 is 15 residues long. CDR1 is MNHEY and CDR2 is SMNVEV in the germline V gene (reference sequence). The CDR3 loop reads CASSPDLWTGNGYTF.

The chain couples TRBV28 to TRBJ2-7; TCRdb indicates TRBD1, and absent DNA this call remains unverified. CDR1 is MDHEN and CDR2 is SYDVKM in the germline V gene. This CDR3 has 14 residues. The CDR3 here is CASRQPGQIYEQYF.

The chain joins TRBV7-3 to TRBJ2-3; no DNA is available, so the TRBD1 call from TCRdb remains unchecked. There are 14 residues in the CDR3. CDR1 and CDR2 from the germline V gene are SGHTA and FQGTGA. The CDR3 sequence is CASSFQGSTDTQYF.

The CDR3 is CATETGTASGYTF. The chain couples TRBV16 to TRBJ1-2; TCRdb lists TRBD1, though no DNA is available to test this call. The CDR3 consists of 13 residues. Germline V CDR1 and CDR2: KGHSY, FQNENV.

V is TRBV9 and J is TRBJ1-1. Germline V lookup: CDR1 SGDLS, CDR2 YYNGEE. The CDR3 runs to 14 residues. CDR3 sequence: CASSVASGNTEAFF.

The chain carries TRBV11-2 and TRBJ2-3; there is no DNA to check the TCRdb D call of TRBD1. Looked up from germline, CDR1 is SGHAT and CDR2 is FQNNGV. This CDR3 comprises 15 residues. The CDR3 loop is CASSLFGRDTDTQYF.

The genes are TRBV6-6 and TRBJ2-5. Germline V gives CDR1 MNHNY, CDR2 SVGAGI (reference sequence). The CDR3 covers 15 residues. This CDR3 reads CASSYSLGSQETQYF.

V and J are TRBV7-8 and TRBJ2-5; TCRdb calls TRBD2, which cannot be checked without DNA. CDR1 and CDR2 (germline): SGHVS, FQNEAQ. This CDR3 contains 14 residues. CDR3 amino acids: CASSPTRAGETQYF.

The chain couples TRBV5-6 to TRBJ2-5; TCRdb gives TRBD1 as the D gene, but with no DNA this cannot be confirmed. The CDR3 is made up of 16 amino acids. Germline V lookup: CDR1 SGHDT, CDR2 YYEEEE. CDR3 sequence: CASSLVVGHAQETQYF.

V and J are TRBV10-3 and TRBJ1-2; absent DNA, TCRdb's TRBD1 call cannot be checked. The CDR3 runs to 11 residues. CDR1 is ENHRY and CDR2 is SYGVKD in the germline V gene. CDR3 in amino acids: CAIRTPHGYTF.

V usage is TRBV12-3 or TRBV12-4 and J usage is TRBJ2-7. This CDR3 contains 13 residues. The CDR3 sequence: CASSWEHAYEQYF.

This chain connects TRBV12-3 or TRBV12-4 to TRBJ2-3; the D call of TRBD1 rests on TCRdb alone, since no DNA is present to check it. The CDR3 totals 16 residues. The CDR3 loop reads CASSSQGGDMTDTQYF.

This chain uses TRBV10-3 with TRBJ2-3; the TCRdb call, TRBD2, lacks DNA for checking. The germline CDR1 and CDR2 sequences are ENHRY and SYGVKD. The CDR3 loop spans 18 amino acids. The CDR3 here is CAISEDTGTSGKRDTQYF.

V and J are TRBV20-1 and TRBJ2-3; TCRdb selects TRBD1, and the lack of DNA leaves this call unchecked. The CDR3 has 17 amino acids. Looked up from germline, CDR1 is DFQATT and CDR2 is SNEGSKA (reference sequence). The CDR3 here is CSARDPGTGTYTDTQYF.

The rearrangement links TRBV5-1 to TRBJ2-7; absent DNA, TCRdb's TRBD1 call cannot be checked. The germline V gene encodes CDR1 SGHRS and CDR2 YFSETQ. CDR3 length equals 13 residues. CDR3: CASRVPGQTKEYF.